Listed below are T cell receptor beta chains from one sample, sequenced in a study of naive and memory T cell subsets. TCRdb itself ran the UMI-ligation and nested PCR reads through MiXCR, one entry per CDR3 protein. The table has over 15,000 distinct CDR3 sequences, 8.5% to 10% seen once; the top ten hold approximately 6.3%. The material sequenced was skin, taken from a tuberculin skin test site. The receptors shown here come from an adult in good health. Each CDR3 is given with its conserved first and last residue. The order of the fields is V gene, D gene, clone size, J gene, CDR3 protein, CDR3 DNA. The D gene is left open where the match is weak. Clone sizes are given selectively: once, few, many, or a class where the clone is expanded.

v_call: TRBV14
d_call: TRBD2
clone_size: many
j_call: TRBJ2-3
cdr3_aa: CASSQDRLATDTQYF
cdr3_nt: TGTGCCAGCAGCCAAGATAGACTAGCAACAGATACGCAGTATTTT

v_call: TRBV4-1
d_call: NA
clone_size: many
j_call: TRBJ2-1
cdr3_aa: CASSQVYSVNNEQFF
cdr3_nt: TGCGCCAGCAGCCAAGTATACAGCGTTAACAATGAGCAGTTCTTC

v_call: TRBV4-2
d_call: TRBD2
clone_size: many
j_call: TRBJ2-7
cdr3_aa: CASSQVAGGYEQYF
cdr3_nt: TGTGCCAGCAGCCAAGTAGCGGGAGGGTACGAGCAGTACTTC

v_call: TRBV10-2
d_call: NA
clone_size: many
j_call: TRBJ1-2
cdr3_aa: CASSEWGGTNYGYTF
cdr3_nt: TGCGCCAGCAGTGAATGGGGCGGAACTAACTATGGCTACACCTTC

v_call: TRBV29-1
d_call: NA
clone_size: medium-sized
j_call: TRBJ2-7
cdr3_aa: CSVEGLQGMRYEQYF
cdr3_nt: TGCAGCGTTGAAGGGTTGCAGGGTATGCGATACGAGCAGTACTTC

v_call: TRBV4-2
d_call: NA
clone_size: many
j_call: TRBJ2-7
cdr3_aa: CASSQESAHSYEQYF
cdr3_nt: TGTGCCAGCAGCCAAGAGTCGGCTCATTCCTACGAGCAGTACTTC

v_call: TRBV7-6
d_call: NA
clone_size: NA
j_call: TRBJ2-1
cdr3_aa: CASSLAQLNEQFF
cdr3_nt: TGTGCCAGCAGCTTAGCCCAGCTCAATGAGCAGTTCTTC

v_call: TRBV7-2
d_call: NA
clone_size: many
j_call: TRBJ1-1
cdr3_aa: CASSSEGRVNTEAFF
cdr3_nt: TGTGCCAGCAGCTCAGAGGGCCGAGTGAACACTGAAGCTTTCTTT

v_call: TRBV11-3
d_call: NA
clone_size: NA
j_call: TRBJ1-5
cdr3_aa: CASSRPDPPQHF
cdr3_nt: TGTGCCAGCAGCCGCCCCGACCCGCCCCAGCATTTT

v_call: TRBV29-1
d_call: NA
clone_size: few
j_call: TRBJ2-7
cdr3_aa: CSVELTDYEQYF
cdr3_nt: TGCAGCGTTGAGCTGACAGACTACGAGCAGTACTTC

v_call: TRBV5-1
d_call: TRBD2
clone_size: few
j_call: TRBJ2-1
cdr3_aa: CASSLGFRGGVYNEQFF
cdr3_nt: TGCGCCAGCAGCTTGGGTTTCCGCGGGGGAGTATACAATGAGCAGTTCTTC

v_call: TRBV4-1
d_call: NA
clone_size: NA
j_call: TRBJ1-5
cdr3_aa: CASSQQGTNQPQHF
cdr3_nt: TGCGCCAGCAGCCAACAGGGAACCAATCAGCCCCAGCATTTT

v_call: TRBV3-1
d_call: NA
clone_size: many
j_call: TRBJ2-2
cdr3_aa: CASSQGVAGELFF
cdr3_nt: TGTGCCAGCAGCCAAGGGGTAGCCGGGGAGCTGTTTTTT

v_call: TRBV7-8
d_call: TRBD1
clone_size: medium-sized
j_call: TRBJ2-1
cdr3_aa: CASSLGLARGHPYNEQFF
cdr3_nt: TGTGCCAGCAGCTTAGGCCTCGCGAGGGGGCACCCTTACAATGAGCAGTTCTTC

v_call: TRBV20-1
d_call: NA
clone_size: few
j_call: TRBJ2-1
cdr3_aa: CSATLRGGSSRSGSYNEQFF
cdr3_nt: TGCAGTGCTACCTTAAGAGGGGGTAGTAGCCGGAGCGGGTCCTACAATGAGCAGTTCTTC

v_call: TRBV6-5
d_call: NA
clone_size: few
j_call: TRBJ2-7
cdr3_aa: CASSRPGAYEQYF
cdr3_nt: TGTGCCAGCAGCCGCCCGGGAGCCTACGAGCAGTACTTC

v_call: TRBV28
d_call: NA
clone_size: many
j_call: TRBJ2-5
cdr3_aa: CATSRAGSYTFTVQETQYF
cdr3_nt: TGTGCCACCTCCCGGGCCGGGTCCTATACCTTTACCGTCCAAGAGACCCAGTACTTC

v_call: TRBV11-2
d_call: TRBD1
clone_size: NA
j_call: TRBJ1-3
cdr3_aa: CASSARTGFNTIYF
cdr3_nt: TGTGCCAGCAGCGCTCGGACAGGGTTCAACACCATATATTTT

v_call: TRBV12-3/TRBV12-4
d_call: TRBD1
clone_size: many
j_call: TRBJ1-2
cdr3_aa: CASSKPGQGFYGYTF
cdr3_nt: TGTGCCAGCAGTAAGCCGGGACAGGGATTCTATGGCTACACCTTC

v_call: TRBV12-3/TRBV12-4
d_call: TRBD1
clone_size: NA
j_call: TRBJ2-3
cdr3_aa: CASSLRTGEVTQYF
cdr3_nt: TGTGCCAGCAGTTTAAGGACAGGGGAGGTTACGCAGTATTTT

v_call: TRBV7-8
d_call: TRBD2
clone_size: many
j_call: TRBJ2-7
cdr3_aa: CASSLMARGGAFTYEQYF
cdr3_nt: TGTGCCAGCAGCTTAATGGCCCGCGGGGGGGCTTTCACCTACGAGCAGTACTTC

v_call: TRBV10-3
d_call: NA
clone_size: many
j_call: TRBJ2-7
cdr3_aa: CATEQGYRLAGEQYF
cdr3_nt: TGTGCCACCGAACAAGGTTACAGGTTGGCCGGCGAGCAGTACTTC

v_call: TRBV12-3/TRBV12-4
d_call: NA
clone_size: many
j_call: TRBJ1-5
cdr3_aa: CASSLARAYQPQHF
cdr3_nt: TGTGCCAGCAGTTTAGCCAGGGCTTATCAGCCCCAGCATTTT

v_call: TRBV28
d_call: NA
clone_size: NA
j_call: TRBJ1-4
cdr3_aa: CASRAASEKLFF
cdr3_nt: TGTGCCAGCAGGGCAGCCAGTGAAAAACTGTTTTTT

v_call: TRBV5-4
d_call: TRBD2
clone_size: few
j_call: TRBJ2-5
cdr3_aa: CASSLETSGQETQYF
cdr3_nt: TGTGCCAGCAGCTTGGAGACTAGCGGCCAAGAGACCCAGTACTTC

v_call: TRBV6-5
d_call: TRBD1
clone_size: many
j_call: TRBJ2-3
cdr3_aa: CASSQDRESTDTQYF
cdr3_nt: TGTGCCAGCAGCCAGGACAGGGAAAGCACAGATACGCAGTATTTT

v_call: TRBV27
d_call: NA
clone_size: few
j_call: TRBJ2-2
cdr3_aa: CARGIHKNTGELFF
cdr3_nt: TGTGCCAGGGGAATCCACAAGAACACCGGGGAGCTGTTTTTT

v_call: TRBV5-4
d_call: NA
clone_size: NA
j_call: TRBJ2-5
cdr3_aa: CASSRVTRQETQYF
cdr3_nt: TGTGCCAGCAGCCGGGTGACCCGCCAAGAGACCCAGTACTTC

v_call: TRBV12-3/TRBV12-4
d_call: NA
clone_size: NA
j_call: TRBJ1-2
cdr3_aa: CASGVQNYGDTF
cdr3_nt: TGTGCCAGCGGTGTCCAGAACTATGGCGACACCTTC

v_call: TRBV2
d_call: TRBD2
clone_size: many
j_call: TRBJ2-7
cdr3_aa: CASRDLAGSTYEQYF
cdr3_nt: TGTGCCAGCAGGGATCTAGCGGGGAGCACCTACGAGCAGTACTTC

v_call: TRBV30
d_call: NA
clone_size: many
j_call: TRBJ2-5
cdr3_aa: CAWRQETQYF
cdr3_nt: TGTGCCTGGAGGCAAGAGACCCAGTACTTC

v_call: TRBV19
d_call: TRBD2
clone_size: few
j_call: TRBJ2-1
cdr3_aa: CASRNSGSNEQFF
cdr3_nt: TGTGCCAGTAGGAATAGCGGGAGTAATGAGCAGTTCTTC

v_call: TRBV7-9
d_call: NA
clone_size: medium-sized
j_call: TRBJ2-5
cdr3_aa: CASSFSANQETQYF
cdr3_nt: TGTGCCAGCAGCTTTAGTGCCAACCAAGAGACCCAGTACTTC

v_call: TRBV4-1
d_call: NA
clone_size: NA
j_call: TRBJ1-2
cdr3_aa: CASSHPETNYGYTF
cdr3_nt: TGCGCCAGCAGCCATCCCGAAACTAACTATGGCTACACCTTC

v_call: TRBV5-6
d_call: NA
clone_size: many
j_call: TRBJ2-3
cdr3_aa: CASSPFSSGGVDTQYF
cdr3_nt: TGTGCCAGCAGCCCTTTTTCGTCCGGAGGGGTTGATACGCAGTATTTT

v_call: TRBV28
d_call: NA
clone_size: NA
j_call: TRBJ2-7
cdr3_aa: CASSFTPYGGTYEQYF
cdr3_nt: TGTGCCAGCAGTTTCACCCCTTATGGCGGGACCTACGAGCAGTACTTC

v_call: TRBV6-5
d_call: NA
clone_size: few
j_call: TRBJ2-1
cdr3_aa: CASSYGIGHYNEQFF
cdr3_nt: TGTGCCAGCAGTTACGGGATAGGGCACTACAATGAGCAGTTCTTC

v_call: TRBV5-4
d_call: NA
clone_size: NA
j_call: TRBJ2-7
cdr3_aa: CASSQQRRDEQYF
cdr3_nt: TGTGCCAGCAGCCAGCAGCGGAGGGACGAGCAGTACTTC

v_call: TRBV7-2
d_call: NA
clone_size: many
j_call: TRBJ2-4
cdr3_aa: CASSLAGAKNIQYF
cdr3_nt: TGTGCCAGCAGCTTAGCAGGGGCCAAAAACATTCAGTACTTC

v_call: TRBV12-3/TRBV12-4
d_call: TRBD2
clone_size: many
j_call: TRBJ2-5
cdr3_aa: CASSFFRLALYETQYF
cdr3_nt: TGTGCCAGCAGTTTCTTTAGACTAGCGCTGTATGAGACCCAGTACTTC

v_call: TRBV9
d_call: TRBD1
clone_size: NA
j_call: TRBJ1-1
cdr3_aa: CASSGYRGPPPCF
cdr3_nt: TGTGCCAGCAGCGGATACAGGGGACCGCCCCCGTGTTTT

v_call: TRBV27
d_call: NA
clone_size: few
j_call: TRBJ2-6
cdr3_aa: CASSFSPQPGANVLTF
cdr3_nt: TGTGCCAGCAGTTTCAGCCCGCAGCCTGGGGCCAACGTCCTGACTTTC

v_call: TRBV4-3
d_call: NA
clone_size: few
j_call: TRBJ2-7
cdr3_aa: CASSQDHGLNYEQYF
cdr3_nt: TGCGCCAGCAGCCAAGATCATGGACTCAACTACGAGCAGTACTTC

v_call: TRBV4-1
d_call: NA
clone_size: NA
j_call: TRBJ1-2
cdr3_aa: CASSQDNFYYGYTF
cdr3_nt: TGCGCCAGCAGCCAAGATAACTTCTACTATGGCTACACCTTC

v_call: TRBV10-3
d_call: TRBD1
clone_size: NA
j_call: TRBJ2-3
cdr3_aa: CASGTRGLDTQYF
cdr3_nt: TGTGCCTCGGGTACCAGGGGGCTGGATACGCAGTATTTT

v_call: TRBV7-2
d_call: NA
clone_size: few
j_call: TRBJ1-1
cdr3_aa: CASSLGRTVPEAFF
cdr3_nt: TGTGCCAGCAGCTTAGGACGGACTGTCCCTGAAGCTTTCTTT

v_call: TRBV27
d_call: NA
clone_size: NA
j_call: TRBJ2-7
cdr3_aa: CASSPGSMSSYEQYF
cdr3_nt: TGTGCCAGCAGTCCCGGGTCCATGAGCTCCTACGAGCAGTACTTC

v_call: TRBV19
d_call: NA
clone_size: NA
j_call: TRBJ2-1
cdr3_aa: CASSSRAAYEQFF
cdr3_nt: TGTGCCAGTAGTTCCCGGGCGGCATATGAGCAGTTCTTC

v_call: TRBV29-1
d_call: NA
clone_size: few
j_call: TRBJ1-2
cdr3_aa: CSADVLLGGDTF
cdr3_nt: TGCAGCGCGGACGTACTGCTGGGAGGCGACACCTTC

v_call: TRBV20-1
d_call: NA
clone_size: NA
j_call: TRBJ1-1
cdr3_aa: CSAVQGASDTEAFF
cdr3_nt: TGCAGTGCTGTGCAGGGTGCGAGTGACACTGAAGCTTTCTTT

v_call: TRBV28
d_call: TRBD1
clone_size: medium-sized
j_call: TRBJ2-7
cdr3_aa: CASSFGGQAYEQYF
cdr3_nt: TGTGCCAGCAGTTTTGGGGGACAGGCCTACGAGCAGTACTTC

v_call: TRBV11-2
d_call: TRBD2
clone_size: NA
j_call: TRBJ2-1
cdr3_aa: CASSLKAGGFNEQFF
cdr3_nt: TGTGCCAGCAGCTTAAAAGCGGGAGGGTTCAATGAGCAGTTCTTC

v_call: TRBV29-1
d_call: TRBD1
clone_size: many
j_call: TRBJ2-3
cdr3_aa: CSAKVGTGRTDTQYF
cdr3_nt: TGCAGTGCTAAAGTTGGGACAGGGCGCACAGATACGCAGTATTTT